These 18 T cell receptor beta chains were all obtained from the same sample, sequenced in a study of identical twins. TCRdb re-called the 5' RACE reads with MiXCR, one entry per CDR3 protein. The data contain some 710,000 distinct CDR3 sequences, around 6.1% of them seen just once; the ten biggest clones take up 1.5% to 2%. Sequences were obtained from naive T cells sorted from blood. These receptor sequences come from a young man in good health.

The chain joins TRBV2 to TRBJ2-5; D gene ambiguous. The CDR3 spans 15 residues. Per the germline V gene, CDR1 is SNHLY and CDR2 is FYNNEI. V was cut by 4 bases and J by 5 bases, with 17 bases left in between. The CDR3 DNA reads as TGTGCCAGCAGTGCGATAGGGCTGGTGGGGGAGACCCAGTACTTC. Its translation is CASSAIGLVGETQYF.

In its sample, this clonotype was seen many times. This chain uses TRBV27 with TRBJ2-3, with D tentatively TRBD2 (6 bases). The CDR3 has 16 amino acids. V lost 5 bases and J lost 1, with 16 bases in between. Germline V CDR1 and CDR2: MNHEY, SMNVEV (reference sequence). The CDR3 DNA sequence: TGTGCCAGCAGTCCTGGGGGGAGTTGGGGCACAGATACGCAGTATTTT. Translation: CASSPGGSWGTDTQYF.

CDR3 loop: CSASTPYEQYF. The CDR3 bases are TGCAGTGCTTCGACTCCCTACGAGCAGTACTTC. This chain links TRBV20-1 with TRBJ2-7; D remains ambiguous. Germline CDR1 reads DFQATT; CDR2 reads SNEGSKA (reference sequence). This CDR3 region has 11 residues. Trimming took 5 bases from V and 2 from J, leaving 7 bases between them.

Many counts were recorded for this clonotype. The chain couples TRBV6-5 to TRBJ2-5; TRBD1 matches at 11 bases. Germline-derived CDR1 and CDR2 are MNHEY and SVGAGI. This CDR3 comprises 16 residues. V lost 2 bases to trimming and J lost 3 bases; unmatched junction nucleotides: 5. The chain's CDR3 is CASSYGLGQGEETQYF. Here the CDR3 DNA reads TGTGCCAGCAGTTACGGGCTGGGACAGGGGGAAGAGACCCAGTACTTC.

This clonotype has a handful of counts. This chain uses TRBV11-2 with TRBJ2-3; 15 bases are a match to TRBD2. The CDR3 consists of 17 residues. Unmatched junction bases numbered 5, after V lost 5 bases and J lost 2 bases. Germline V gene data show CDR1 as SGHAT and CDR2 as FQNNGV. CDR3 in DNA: TGTGCCAGCAGCCCTGGGACTAGCGGGAGGCCCACAGATACGCAGTATTTT. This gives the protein CASSPGTSGRPTDTQYF.

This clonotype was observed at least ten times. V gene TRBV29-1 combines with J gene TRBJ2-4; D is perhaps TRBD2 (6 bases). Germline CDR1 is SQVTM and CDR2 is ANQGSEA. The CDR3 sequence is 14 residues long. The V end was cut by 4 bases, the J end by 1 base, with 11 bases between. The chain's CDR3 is CSVGGGGAKNIQYF. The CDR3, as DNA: TGCAGCGTTGGCGGTGGAGGGGCCAAAAACATTCAGTACTTC.

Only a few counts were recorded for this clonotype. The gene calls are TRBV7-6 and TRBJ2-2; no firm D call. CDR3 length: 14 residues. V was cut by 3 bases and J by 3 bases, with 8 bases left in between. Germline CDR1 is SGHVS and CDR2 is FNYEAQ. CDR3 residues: CASSFRAYTGELFF. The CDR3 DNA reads TGTGCCAGCAGCTTTAGGGCGTACACCGGGGAGCTGTTTTTT.

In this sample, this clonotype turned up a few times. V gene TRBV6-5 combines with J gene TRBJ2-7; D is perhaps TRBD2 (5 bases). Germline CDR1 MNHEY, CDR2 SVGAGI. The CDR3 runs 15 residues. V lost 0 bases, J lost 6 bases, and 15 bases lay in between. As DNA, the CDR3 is TGTGCCAGCAGTTACTCGTCCGGGGATCGGGCCGAGCAGTACTTC. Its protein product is CASSYSSGDRAEQYF.

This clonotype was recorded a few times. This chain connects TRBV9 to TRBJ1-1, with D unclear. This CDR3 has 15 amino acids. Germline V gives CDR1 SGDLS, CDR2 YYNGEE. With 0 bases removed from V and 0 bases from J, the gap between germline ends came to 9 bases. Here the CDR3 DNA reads TGTGCCAGCAGCGTAGATCAGGCGATGAACACTGAAGCTTTCTTT. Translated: CASSVDQAMNTEAFF.

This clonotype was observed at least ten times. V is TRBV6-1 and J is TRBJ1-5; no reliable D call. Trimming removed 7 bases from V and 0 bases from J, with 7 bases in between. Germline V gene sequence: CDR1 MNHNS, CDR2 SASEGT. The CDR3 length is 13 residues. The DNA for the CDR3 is TGTGCCAGCATAAGGGATAGCAATCAGCCCCAGCATTTT. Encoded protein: CASIRDSNQPQHF.

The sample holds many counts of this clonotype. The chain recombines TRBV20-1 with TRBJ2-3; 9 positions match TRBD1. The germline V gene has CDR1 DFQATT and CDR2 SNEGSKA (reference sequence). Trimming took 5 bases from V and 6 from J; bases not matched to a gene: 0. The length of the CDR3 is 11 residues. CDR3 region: CSAGQGDTQYF. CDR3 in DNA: TGCAGTGCTGGACAGGGGGATACGCAGTATTTT.

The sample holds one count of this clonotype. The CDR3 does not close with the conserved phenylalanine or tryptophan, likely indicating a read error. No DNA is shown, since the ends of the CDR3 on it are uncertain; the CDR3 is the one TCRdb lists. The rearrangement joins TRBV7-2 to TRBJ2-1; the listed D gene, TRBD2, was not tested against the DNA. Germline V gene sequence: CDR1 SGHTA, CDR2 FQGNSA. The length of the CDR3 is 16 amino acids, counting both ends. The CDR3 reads CASSLGSGSAIGSGFL.

This chain's CDR3 is CSATHGGVGNEQYF. In DNA, the CDR3 is TGCAGTGCTACCCACGGGGGGGTGGGCAACGAGCAGTACTTC. The rearrangement joins TRBV20-1 to TRBJ2-7; 8 nucleotides align to TRBD2. Per the germline V gene, CDR1 is DFQATT and CDR2 is SNEGSKA (reference sequence). V shed 4 bases and J 5 bases; nucleotides not matched to a gene: 10. The CDR3 length is 14 residues.

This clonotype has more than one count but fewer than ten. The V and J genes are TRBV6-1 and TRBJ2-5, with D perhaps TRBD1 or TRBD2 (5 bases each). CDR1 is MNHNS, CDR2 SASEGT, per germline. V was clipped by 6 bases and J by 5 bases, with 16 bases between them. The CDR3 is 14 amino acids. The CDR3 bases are TGTGCCAGCAGCCCCGGGGCGAAATTCGAGACCCAGTACTTC. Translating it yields CASSPGAKFETQYF.

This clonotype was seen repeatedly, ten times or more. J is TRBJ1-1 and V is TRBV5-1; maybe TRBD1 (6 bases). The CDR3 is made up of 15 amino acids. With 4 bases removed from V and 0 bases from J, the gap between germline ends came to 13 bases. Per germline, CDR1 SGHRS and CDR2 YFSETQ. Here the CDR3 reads CASSLRGGLNTEAFF. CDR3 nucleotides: TGCGCCAGCAGCCTACGGGGGGGCCTGAACACTGAAGCTTTCTTT.

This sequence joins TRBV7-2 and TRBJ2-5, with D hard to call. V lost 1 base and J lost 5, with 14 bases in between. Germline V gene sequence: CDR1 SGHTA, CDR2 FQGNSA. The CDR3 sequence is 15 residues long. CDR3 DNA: TGTGCCAGCAGCTTAGTACGCATCGCCGAGGAGACCCAGTACTTC. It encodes CASSLVRIAEETQYF.

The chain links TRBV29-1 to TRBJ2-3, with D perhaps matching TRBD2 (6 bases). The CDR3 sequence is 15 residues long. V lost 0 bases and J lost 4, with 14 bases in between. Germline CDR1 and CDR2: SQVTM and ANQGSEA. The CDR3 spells CSVEDVRGRSDTQYF. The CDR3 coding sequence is TGCAGCGTTGAAGATGTACGGGGGAGGTCAGATACGCAGTATTTT.

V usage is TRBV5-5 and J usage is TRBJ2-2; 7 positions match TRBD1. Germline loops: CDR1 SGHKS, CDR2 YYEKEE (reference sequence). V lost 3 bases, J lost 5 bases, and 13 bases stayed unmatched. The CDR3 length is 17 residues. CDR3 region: CASSSMSQGSGTGELFF. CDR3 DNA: TGTGCCAGCAGCTCAATGTCACAGGGGAGTGGAACCGGGGAGCTGTTTTTT.